The 5 T cell receptor beta chains listed next were all sequenced from one sample in a study of T cell responses to AZD1222 COVID-19 vaccine. Some clones are missing from TCRdb's copy, which holds only in-frame ones; the method was immunoSEQ multiplex PCR. The repertoire holds tens of thousands of clones, under 95% seen once, with around 10% in the top ten. Sequencing was performed on peripheral blood, taken 28 days after the second AZD1222 dose. The origin of the receptors is an adult who received the AZD1222 COVID-19 vaccine.

This rearrangement joins TRBV30 to TRBJ1-4; possible D gene TRBD1, 6 bases. This CDR3 has 17 amino acids. V was pared by 5 bases and J by 7 bases, with 26 bases between. From germline, CDR1 is GTSNPN and CDR2 SVGIG (reference sequence). CDR3 bases: TGTGCCTGGGGTCCGAGAGTCTTATGGACAGCATCTGAAAAACTGTTTTTT. Protein product: CAWGPRVLWTASEKLFF.

The chain recombines TRBV6-5 with TRBJ1-4; D may be TRBD1 (6 bases). V gave up 5 bases and J gave up 8 bases, with 6 bases separating them. The germline CDR1 and CDR2 sequences are MNHEY and SVGAGI. The CDR3 is 11 amino acids. The CDR3 here is CASSQGEKLFF. The DNA for the CDR3 is TGTGCCAGCAGTCAGGGGGAAAAACTGTTTTTT.

The rearrangement uses TRBV7-2 and TRBJ1-2; perhaps TRBD1 as D (6 bases). Deletions cut 1 base from V and 2 bases from J, with 17 bases between. The germline V gene has CDR1 SGHTA and CDR2 FQGNSA. The CDR3 totals 17 residues. The CDR3 nucleotides read TGTGCCAGCAGCTTAGGGCGAAGGGGGAATAAGAACTATGGCTACACCTTC. Its protein product is CASSLGRRGNKNYGYTF. The full variable domain, rest sourced from reference TRBV7-2 and TRBJ1-2, is GAGVSQSPSNKVTEKGKDVELRCDPISGHTALYWYRQSLGQGLEFLIYFQGNSAPDKSGLPSDRFSAERTGGSVSTLTIQRTQQEDSAVYLCASSLGRRGNKNYGYTFGSGTRLTVV.

The rearrangement joins TRBV19 to TRBJ1-1; possible D gene TRBD1, 5 bases. This CDR3 has 11 residues. Trimming pared 10 bases from V and 7 bases from J, leaving 13 bases between. Germline V CDR1 and CDR2: LNHDA, SQIVND (reference sequence). The CDR3 region has the DNA TGTGCCACTCAGGTCGGGGGTGAAGCTTTCTTT. It codes for CATQVGGEAFF.

This chain connects TRBV6-5 to TRBJ2-7, with TRBD2 matching 15 bases. The J segment lost 10 bases and the V segment lost 6 bases, leaving 10 bases of the junction unmatched. The CDR3 has 15 residues. Germline V CDR1 and CDR2: MNHEY, SVGAGI. DNA for the CDR3: TGTGCCAGCAGGAGAGGGACTAGCGGGGGGTCAACTCAGTACTTC. Its translation is CASRRGTSGGSTQYF.